This T cell receptor beta chain came from a study of STAT5B mutations in CD4+ large granular lymphocyte leukemia (dated by TCRdb to between 2021 and 2022). Regarding the study in general: Among healthy controls, the CDR3 'QG' motif was associated with a particular HLA allele. TCRbeta repertoires of CD4+ T-cell large granular lymphocyte leukemia patients were compared with those of healthy blood donors. Flow cytometry on FACSCanto II or FACSVerse confirmed that purified fractions exceeded 95% purity among lymphocytes. What the study reported, not specific to this receptor: TRBV06-family usage was enriched among the top patient clones (8/27) compared with healthy controls (2/35). The data were not HLA-matched, and the relatively small sample size could explain the higher clonality seen in CD4+ compared with CD8+ T-LGLL. Main leukemic clonotypes were private to each patient, although 20% to 30% appeared at low frequency in other patients' non-leukemic repertoires. Compared with healthy CD4+ repertoires, CD4-sorted patient repertoires appeared more clonal, and this difference remained even after the putative leukemic clones were removed.

This clone was observed a handful of times. Its antigen remains unidentified. Per-nucleotide qualities are absent, and no much larger clonotype sits a single base away. The immunoSEQ assay at survey resolution was used to sequence TCRbeta rearrangements from genomic DNA. Regarding the original processing steps: In the TCR sequencing data, the lowest productive clonotype frequency that could be detected was 2.59 x 10-5. Only productive TCRbeta rearrangements, defined as complete and in-frame sequences, were included in the analyses. Simpson clonality, calculated in the immunoSEQ Analyzer version 3.0, was used as the measure of sample clonality. Based on frequency, clones were grouped as very rare, small, medium, large (1-20%) or hyperexpanded (>20%). Generation probabilities were estimated with OLGA 1.2.3, V-gene circos plots were generated with VDJtools, specificities were searched for in VDJdb, and CDR3 motifs were identified with GLIPH. This immuneACCESS table, as held by TCRdb, lists in-frame sequences with V and J called but not all clones. Of the missing ones, under half trace to an unresolved V gene in checked studies; the others have no known cause. The V and J calls and clone size come from that table; D and trimming were worked out from the DNA. The sample contains 30,000 to 35,000 clones, about nine tenths of them found a single time. The ten top clones hold more than 0.75% of the sample.

Healthy controls were roughly 40 blood donors whose buffy coats came from the Finnish Red Cross blood service. All TCR-sequenced material derived from peripheral blood: patient blood samples and healthy donor buffy coats. Peripheral blood mononuclear cells were isolated by Ficoll-Hypaque gradient centrifugation. CD4+ cells were purified magnetically from the buffy coats of healthy controls. The Gentra Puregene Cell and Tissue kit was used for genomic DNA extraction, and quantification was performed on a Qubit 2.0 fluorometer. CDR1 and CDR2 are drawn from the germline V gene (reference sequence): LNHDA, SQIVND. At the junction V is shortened by 7 bases and J by 6 bases, with 22 bases in between. There are 16 amino acids in the CDR3, from cysteine to phenylalanine inclusive. The CDR3 DNA has 48 bases and is translated from base 1.

This receptor was taken from a human donor in good health. The sequencing sample was made of CD4+ T cells from blood buffy coats. The V and J segments used are TRBV19 and TRBJ1-5; a tentative D call is TRBD1 (5 bases match). Here the CDR3 is given as CASTGGDFGLSQPQHF. The bases read TGTGCCAGTACGGGGGGGGATTTCGGGCTGAGTCAGCCCCAGCATTTT.